This is a list of T cell receptor beta chains from one sample in a study of glioma-infiltrating T cells after dendritic cell vaccination. This table comes from immunoSEQ multiplex PCR, and its TCRdb copy is limited to in-frame clones, with some not included. The sample records some 90,000 clones, 75% to 85% being singletons. Sequences were derived from blood, sampled after dendritic cell vaccination. The receptors derive from a human donor with glioblastoma. Both conserved end residues are part of each CDR3. A D gene is named only where the DNA matches it firmly. Clone size, where shown, is once, few, many, or a class for clones that have expanded.

CDR3: CASSSSSTRMVSDTQYF
DNA: TGCGCCAGCAGCTCCAGTTCGACTAGGATGGTGTCAGATACGCAGTATTTT
J: TRBJ2-3
size: -
V: TRBV5-1
D: -

CDR3: CASSQTTSGGARDTQYF
DNA: TGCGCCAGCAGCCAAACGACTAGCGGGGGGGCAAGGGATACGCAGTATTTT
J: TRBJ2-3
size: -
V: TRBV4-1
D: TRBD2

CDR3: CASTSPRRDSSSYNEQFF
DNA: TGTGCCAGCACATCACCCCGGAGGGACAGCAGCTCCTACAATGAGCAGTTCTTC
J: TRBJ2-1
size: few
V: TRBV2
D: -

CDR3: CASSDSIGLDTQYF
DNA: TGTGCCAGCAGTGACTCGATTGGACTAGATACGCAGTATTTT
J: TRBJ2-3
size: -
V: TRBV6-4
D: -

CDR3: CASTNPQGGRTTEAFF
DNA: TGTGCCAGCACTAACCCCCAAGGGGGTCGGACCACTGAAGCTTTCTTT
J: TRBJ1-1
size: -
V: TRBV2
D: -

CDR3: CASSASGGGGETQYF
DNA: TGTGCCAGCAGCGCGTCCGGAGGGGGGGGAGAGACCCAGTACTTC
J: TRBJ2-5
size: -
V: TRBV9
D: -

CDR3: CASSLGLAGSYEQYF
DNA: TGTGCCAGCAGCCTGGGACTAGCGGGGTCCTACGAGCAGTACTTC
J: TRBJ2-7
size: -
V: TRBV5-6
D: TRBD2

CDR3: CASSPASSTEANVLTF
DNA: TGTGCCAGCTCACCGGCTAGTTCTACTGAGGCCAACGTCCTGACTTTC
J: TRBJ2-6
size: once
V: TRBV18
D: -

CDR3: CASSFGSRPSTDTQYF
DNA: TGTGCCAGCAGTTTCGGATCGAGGCCTAGCACAGATACGCAGTATTTT
J: TRBJ2-3
size: -
V: TRBV6-5
D: -

CDR3: CASSFNTDTQYF
DNA: TGCGCCAGCAGCTTTAACACAGATACGCAGTATTTT
J: TRBJ2-3
size: -
V: TRBV5-1
D: -

CDR3: CASSGQGRLNNSPLHF
DNA: TGTGCCAGCAGTGGACAGGGTCGGCTTAATAATTCACCCCTCCACTTT
J: TRBJ1-6
size: -
V: TRBV2
D: TRBD1

CDR3: CASNRAGTGDTQYF
DNA: TGTGCCAGCAACCGAGCGGGGACGGGGGATACGCAGTATTTT
J: TRBJ2-3
size: once
V: TRBV6-1
D: TRBD2

CDR3: CASRERDDSAYGYTF
DNA: TGTGCCAGCAGGGAGAGAGATGACAGCGCGTATGGCTACACCTTC
J: TRBJ1-2
size: -
V: TRBV6-1
D: -

CDR3: CASSPGGDNLAKNIQYF
DNA: TGTGCCAGCAGCCCCGGGGGGGATAATCTAGCCAAAAACATTCAGTACTTC
J: TRBJ2-4
size: -
V: TRBV7-9
D: TRBD2

CDR3: CASSQEEYNEQFF
DNA: TGTGCCAGCAGCCAAGAAGAGTACAATGAGCAGTTCTTC
J: TRBJ2-1
size: -
V: TRBV4-2
D: -

CDR3: CASSLSLAEYNEQFF
DNA: TGCGCCAGCAGCTTGTCGCTAGCGGAGTACAATGAGCAGTTCTTC
J: TRBJ2-1
size: -
V: TRBV5-1
D: TRBD2

CDR3: CASSPFQGIGQYF
DNA: TGTGCCAGCAGTCCATTTCAGGGTATTGGGCAGTACTTC
J: TRBJ2-7
size: -
V: TRBV14
D: -

CDR3: CASSRGTSGNTDTQYF
DNA: TGTGCCAGCAGCCGTGGGACTAGCGGGAACACAGATACGCAGTATTTT
J: TRBJ2-3
size: -
V: TRBV4-2
D: TRBD2

CDR3: CASSLGGGTGENQPQHF
DNA: TGCGCCAGCAGCTTGGGGGGTGGGACAGGGGAGAATCAGCCCCAGCATTTT
J: TRBJ1-5
size: -
V: TRBV5-1
D: TRBD1

CDR3: CASSLTVPGFSSYNSPLHF
DNA: TGTGCCAGCAGCTTGACCGTACCGGGGTTTAGCTCCTATAATTCACCCCTCCACTTT
J: TRBJ1-6
size: -
V: TRBV5-5
D: -

CDR3: CATRDGGRETQYF
DNA: TGTGCCACGCGGGACGGTGGCCGGGAGACCCAGTACTTC
J: TRBJ2-5
size: -
V: TRBV15
D: -

CDR3: CAWSVIGSGRASGNTIYF
DNA: TGTGCCTGGAGTGTCATAGGGTCAGGGAGGGCCTCTGGAAACACCATATATTTT
J: TRBJ1-3
size: -
V: TRBV30
D: -

CDR3: CASSLGGTGAYNEQFF
DNA: TGCGCCAGCAGCTTGGGAGGGACAGGGGCCTACAATGAGCAGTTCTTC
J: TRBJ2-1
size: -
V: TRBV5-1
D: TRBD1

CDR3: CASSLDVSQPQHF
DNA: TGCGCCAGCAGCTTGGATGTGAGCCAGCCCCAGCATTTT
J: TRBJ1-5
size: -
V: TRBV5-1
D: -

CDR3: CASSDPGQGVWKAFF
DNA: TGTGCCAGCAGCGACCCGGGACAGGGGGTTTGGAAAGCTTTCTTT
J: TRBJ1-1
size: -
V: TRBV6-5
D: TRBD1

CDR3: CASRPTGGDQPQHF
DNA: TGTGCCAGCAGACCGACAGGGGGCGATCAGCCCCAGCATTTT
J: TRBJ1-5
size: -
V: TRBV28
D: TRBD1

CDR3: CAWSDTKYLRTGNTIYF
DNA: TGTGCCTGGAGCGACACAAAATACCTAAGAACTGGAAACACCATATATTTT
J: TRBJ1-3
size: few
V: TRBV30
D: -

CDR3: CASSYEQGVNNEQFF
DNA: TGTGCCAGCAGTTACGAACAGGGAGTAAACAATGAGCAGTTCTTC
J: TRBJ2-1
size: -
V: TRBV6-6
D: -

CDR3: CASSLGRDVTAYEQYF
DNA: TGTGCCAGCAGCTTAGGGAGGGACGTCACCGCCTACGAGCAGTACTTC
J: TRBJ2-7
size: once
V: TRBV11-2
D: -

CDR3: CASSPLDRGLSASYF
DNA: TGCGCCAGCAGCCCCTTGGACAGGGGGCTTTCGGCGTCTTACTTC
J: TRBJ2-7
size: -
V: TRBV4-1
D: TRBD1

CDR3: CASSEVGLGGNQPQHF
DNA: TGTGCCAGCAGTGAAGTTGGGCTAGGGGGCAATCAGCCCCAGCATTTT
J: TRBJ1-5
size: -
V: TRBV6-1
D: -

CDR3: CASSVSGQGRQPQHF
DNA: TGTGCCAGTAGTGTTTCCGGACAGGGACGACAGCCCCAGCATTTT
J: TRBJ1-5
size: -
V: TRBV19
D: TRBD1

CDR3: CASSLGRTRGTQYF
DNA: TGCGCCAGCAGCTTGGGTCGGACGCGGGGGACCCAGTACTTC
J: TRBJ2-5
size: -
V: TRBV5-1
D: -

CDR3: CASSLAGGTDTQYF
DNA: TGTGCCAGCAGCTTAGCAGGGGGAACAGATACGCAGTATTTT
J: TRBJ2-3
size: -
V: TRBV7-6
D: -

CDR3: CASSSKRGGVEQFF
DNA: TGTGCCAGCAGTTCGAAGCGGGGGGGCGTTGAGCAGTTCTTC
J: TRBJ2-1
size: -
V: TRBV27
D: TRBD2

CDR3: CASSPPGKGNTEAFF
DNA: TGTGCCAGCAGCCCTCCGGGAAAGGGGAACACTGAAGCTTTCTTT
J: TRBJ1-1
size: -
V: TRBV9
D: -

CDR3: CASSLSSGELFF
DNA: TGTGCCAGCAGTCTATCTTCCGGGGAGCTGTTTTTT
J: TRBJ2-2
size: -
V: TRBV6-1
D: -

CDR3: CASSSRTLPKGTDTQYF
DNA: TGTGCCAGCAGCTCTCGGACTTTACCCAAGGGCACAGATACGCAGTATTTT
J: TRBJ2-3
size: -
V: TRBV14
D: -

CDR3: CASSRQADEKLFF
DNA: TGTGCCAGCTCACGACAGGCGGATGAAAAACTGTTTTTT
J: TRBJ1-4
size: few
V: TRBV18
D: -

CDR3: CASNLSGKTQYF
DNA: TGTGCCAGCAACTTATCGGGGAAGACCCAGTACTTC
J: TRBJ2-5
size: -
V: TRBV7-2
D: -

CDR3: CASSPTGDIQYF
DNA: TGTGCCAGCAGTCCGACAGGGGACATTCAGTACTTC
J: TRBJ2-4
size: -
V: TRBV6-5
D: TRBD1

CDR3: CASSLVGSSYNEQFF
DNA: TGTGCCAGCAGCTTGGTGGGGAGCTCCTACAATGAGCAGTTCTTC
J: TRBJ2-1
size: -
V: TRBV5-4
D: -